This TCR beta chain was documented in a study of T cell responses to AZD1222 COVID-19 vaccine. Overall study: Researchers grouped second doses given at about 4 or about 12 weeks into one pool.

Germline V lookup: CDR1 LNHDA, CDR2 SQIVND (reference sequence). CDR3 length: 14 residues. Trimming pared 3 bases from V and 3 bases from J, leaving 11 bases between. Of note for this clone: Its antigen is undetermined.

Study observations and caveats: Regions 160-218 and 743-854 held dominance among vaccine-associated CD4 TCRs, which spanned spike. An increase in Spike-specific TCR breadth and depth was observed after two AZD1222 doses.

Sequenced by immunoSEQ multiplex PCR; TCRdb stores in-frame clones only, minus some. This table has over 95,000 clones, 87% appearing once. The V call is TRBV19, the J call TRBJ1-1; no firm D call. This sequence was found in an adult in good health. The specimen was peripheral blood, collected on day 0 of AZD1222 vaccination. CDR3 in DNA: TGTGCCAGTAGTATTTGGATTCGGGACACTGAAGCTTTCTTT. Translated: CASSIWIRDTEAFF. The whole variable domain, remainder taken from reference TRBV19 and TRBJ1-1, is DGGITQSPKYLFRKEGQNVTLSCEQNLNHDAMYWYRQDPGQGLRLIYYSQIVNDFQKGDIAEGYSVSREKKESFPLTVTSAQKNPTAFYLCASSIWIRDTEAFFGQGTRLTVV.